Listed here are 9 T cell receptor beta chains from one sample, sequenced in a study of neurological immune-mediated disorders. TCRdb used MiXCR to reprocess the 5' RACE reads, holding one entry per CDR3 protein. The sample includes about 95,000 distinct CDR3 sequences, roughly 3.5% of them seen just once. Sequenced material: PBMCs. The receptors come from a woman between 18 and 30 years old with multiple sclerosis.

At least ten counts were recorded for this clonotype. The chain is built from TRBV20-1 and TRBJ2-7; tentative D call: TRBD2 (7 bases). The CDR3 runs 15 residues. The V end lost 3 bases, the J end lost 7 bases, and 22 bases lay between the germline ends. Germline V gives CDR1 DFQATT, CDR2 SNEGSKA (reference sequence). The chain's CDR3 is CSARERGAARGEQYF. CDR3 sequence (DNA): TGCAGTGCTAGGGAACGGGGGGCCGCCCGGGGTGAGCAGTACTTC.

The chain is built from TRBV20-1 and TRBJ2-7; D not certain. Trimming took 2 bases from V and 6 from J, leaving 17 bases between them. Per the germline V gene, CDR1 is DFQATT and CDR2 is SNEGSKA (reference sequence). The CDR3 extends over 14 amino acids. CDR3 DNA sequence: TGCAGTGCTAGAAATCTAGAGACTGAAGTCGAGCAGTACTTC. Translated: CSARNLETEVEQYF.

This clonotype was detected many times. The rearrangement uses TRBV4-2 and TRBJ2-5; the match to TRBD2 covers 11 bases. V was clipped by 0 bases and J by 5 bases; unmatched bases: 11. Germline V CDR1 and CDR2: LGHNA, YNFKEQ. The length of the CDR3 is 18 residues. CDR3 DNA sequence: TGTGCCAGCAGCCAAGATTCAGGGCTAGCGGGGGGACTCGAGACCCAGTACTTC. It specifies CASSQDSGLAGGLETQYF.

This clonotype has ten or more counts. CDR3 protein: CASSSAGTNTGELFF. The DNA for the CDR3 is TGTGCCAGCAGCTCGGCCGGGACAAACACCGGGGAGCTGTTTTTT. The rearrangement uses TRBV11-2 and TRBJ2-2; possibly TRBD1 for D (6 bases). The V gene lost 4 bases and the J gene lost 2 bases, with 11 bases spanning the gap. Looked up from germline, CDR1 is SGHAT and CDR2 is FQNNGV. The CDR3 covers 15 residues.

Ten or more counts support this clonotype. The CDR3 DNA reads as TGTGCCAGCTCACCATCGGGGGGTGAGGGGTCACCCCTCCACTTT. This codes for CASSPSGGEGSPLHF. The chain combines TRBV18 with TRBJ1-6; a weak D match, TRBD1 (5 bases). V dropped 2 bases and J dropped 10 bases, with 15 bases sitting between them. This CDR3 has 15 amino acids. CDR1 and CDR2 (germline): KGHSH, LQKENI.

The chain combines TRBV29-1 with TRBJ1-1; tentatively, D is TRBD1 (5 bases). The CDR3 length is 12 residues. The germline V gene has CDR1 SQVTM and CDR2 ANQGSEA. Trimming removed 7 bases at V and 3 bases at J, with 12 bases between. CDR3 in amino acids: CSAEGDDTEAFF. The CDR3 coding sequence is TGCAGCGCCGAAGGGGATGACACTGAAGCTTTCTTT.

This clonotype was found many times. CDR3 in DNA: TGTGCCAGCAGTGAAAGCGGGAGGGTCCGAAGAAGTGAGCAGTACTTC. Its protein is CASSESGRVRRSEQYF. The V gene is TRBV25-1, the J gene TRBJ2-7; the match to TRBD2 covers 10 bases. The CDR3 contains 16 residues. Trimming took 2 bases from V and 7 from J; bases not matched to a gene: 11. The V gene's germline CDR1 is MGHDK and CDR2 SYGVNS.

This clonotype was observed at least ten times. The chain combines TRBV27 with TRBJ2-2; a weak D match, TRBD1 (6 bases). This CDR3 contains 15 residues. Germline CDR1 is MNHEY and CDR2 is SMNVEV (reference sequence). V gave up 7 bases and J gave up 0 bases, with 12 bases separating them. CDR3 sequence reads: CASKSGVANTGELFF. In nucleotides, the CDR3 is TGTGCCAGCAAGTCAGGGGTCGCGAACACCGGGGAGCTGTTTTTT.

At least ten counts were recorded for this clonotype. This chain joins TRBV20-1 and TRBJ1-2; D is undetermined. This CDR3 contains 15 residues. Per germline, CDR1 DFQATT and CDR2 SNEGSKA (reference sequence). The V end was cut by 0 bases, the J end by 2 bases, with 13 bases between. The CDR3 here is CSARDLRLGNYGYTF. Here the CDR3 DNA reads TGCAGTGCTAGAGATTTAAGGCTAGGGAACTATGGCTACACCTTC.